This record looks at one T cell receptor (beta chain) sequence and its context. Trimming removed 2 bases from V and 0 bases from J, with 14 bases in between. Looked up from germline, CDR1 is SGHTA and CDR2 is FQGNSA. This CDR3 region has 17 residues. This specimen belongs to a study of blood T cell repertoires in COVID-19. Turning to the study itself: Acute-phase and convalescent COVID-19 samples originated in the United States, Italy and Spain. T cells, B-cell-depleted T cells, or PBMCs supplied cDNA or gDNA.

Authors' analysis steps: Reference gene primer amplification in the assay estimated nucleated cell counts. Generated by immunoSEQ multiplex PCR, the TCRdb table keeps only in-frame clones and is missing some. V, J and clone size reflect that table, while D and trimming were determined from the DNA. Here the sample spans roughly 250,000 clones, roughly 84% being singletons. The chain joins TRBV7-2 to TRBJ1-5; no firm D call. This clonotype was obtained from a man in his forties or fifties with acute or convalescent COVID-19. The sequenced material came from peripheral blood. DNA for the CDR3: TGTGCCAGCAGCTTAAAGTCCGGCAGGAATAGCAATCAGCCCCAGCATTTT. It yields the protein CASSLKSGRNSNQPQHF.